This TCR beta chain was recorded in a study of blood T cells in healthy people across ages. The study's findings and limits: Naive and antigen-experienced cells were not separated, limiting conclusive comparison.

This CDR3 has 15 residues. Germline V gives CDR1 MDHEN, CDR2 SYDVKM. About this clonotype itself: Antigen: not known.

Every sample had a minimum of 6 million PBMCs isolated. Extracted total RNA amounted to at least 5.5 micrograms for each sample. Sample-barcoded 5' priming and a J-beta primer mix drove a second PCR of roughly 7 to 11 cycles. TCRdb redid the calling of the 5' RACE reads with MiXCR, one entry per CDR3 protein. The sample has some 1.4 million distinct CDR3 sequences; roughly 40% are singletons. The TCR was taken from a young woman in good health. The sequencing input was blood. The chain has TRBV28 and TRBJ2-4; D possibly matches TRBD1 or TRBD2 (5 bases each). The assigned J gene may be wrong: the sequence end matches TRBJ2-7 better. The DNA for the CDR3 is TGTGCCAGCACTGACGGGGCAGTGTCTACCTACGAGCAGTACTTC. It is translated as CASTDGAVSTYEQYF.